Listed below are T cell receptor beta chains from one sample, sequenced in a study of blood T cell repertoires in COVID-19. Profiled with immunoSEQ multiplex PCR; TCRdb holds only in-frame clones, not every one. The sample records about 250,000 clones, over 70% being singletons. Sequencing was done on a sample of peripheral blood. Source of these receptors: a man aged 40-55 years with active or convalescent COVID-19. The CDR3 runs from the conserved cysteine through the conserved F or W. D genes are given only for firm matches. Some rows have no size entry. The others give once, few or many, or a class for an expanded clone.

V	J	size	D	CDR3	DNA
TRBV24-1	TRBJ1-2	once	TRBD1	CATSDSKQGAVGGYTF	TGTGCCACCAGTGATTCCAAACAGGGGGCGGTCGGTGGCTACACCTTC
TRBV5-1	TRBJ2-7	NA	TRBD1	CASDYPGGLQGAREQYF	TGCGCCAGCGACTACCCCGGGGGCTTACAGGGGGCTAGGGAGCAGTACTTC
TRBV25-1	TRBJ1-1	NA	TRBD1	CASTPTGQNTEAFF	TGTGCCAGCACCCCGACAGGGCAGAACACTGAAGCTTTCTTT
TRBV28	TRBJ2-1	NA	TRBD2	CASSFTSGRESNEQFF	TGTGCCAGCAGTTTCACTAGCGGGAGGGAGTCGAATGAGCAGTTCTTC
TRBV30	TRBJ1-6	NA	TRBD1	CAWRGQGNSPLHF	TGTGCCTGGAGAGGACAGGGTAATTCACCCCTCCACTTT
TRBV29-1	TRBJ2-7	once	NA	CSVDRGDYEQYF	TGCAGCGTTGACAGGGGGGATTACGAGCAGTACTTC
TRBV29-1	TRBJ1-4	NA	NA	CSAQGRLNEKLFF	TGCAGCGCCCAGGGGCGCCTAAATGAAAAACTGTTTTTT
TRBV12-3/TRBV12-4	TRBJ1-2	once	NA	CASTLGGADGYTF	TGTGCCAGCACCCTTGGTGGGGCAGACGGCTACACCTTC
TRBV5-1	TRBJ1-6	NA	NA	CASSLHRDSPLHF	TGCGCCAGCAGCTTGCATCGGGATTCACCCCTCCACTTT
TRBV9	TRBJ2-1	NA	TRBD1	CASSAPGQGINEQFF	TGTGCCAGCAGCGCCCCGGGACAGGGGATTAATGAGCAGTTCTTC
TRBV6-2/TRBV6-3	TRBJ2-3	NA	TRBD1	CASSQTRQGGGDTQYF	TGTGCCAGCAGTCAGACTCGACAGGGGGGTGGAGATACGCAGTATTTT
TRBV18	TRBJ2-1	NA	NA	CASSPPGTTYNEQFF	TGTGCCAGCTCACCCCCCGGGACAACATACAATGAGCAGTTCTTC
TRBV19	TRBJ1-3	NA	NA	CASSMEDSGNTIYF	TGTGCCAGTAGTATGGAGGACTCTGGAAACACCATATATTTT
TRBV10-3	TRBJ2-6	NA	NA	CAISGQPSSGANVLTF	TGTGCCATCAGCGGACAGCCGAGCTCTGGGGCCAACGTCCTGACTTTC
TRBV4-2	TRBJ2-5	NA	TRBD2	CASSPSTSTSGVSVGTQYF	TGTGCCAGCAGCCCATCGACTAGCACTAGCGGGGTCTCCGTTGGGACCCAGTACTTC
TRBV5-8	TRBJ2-3	NA	NA	CASSRLLADTQYF	TGTGCCAGCAGCCGGTTGTTGGCAGATACGCAGTATTTT
TRBV19	TRBJ1-1	NA	NA	CASSIDAPFTSTVNTEAFF	TGTGCCAGTAGTATAGATGCCCCCTTTACTTCTACAGTGAACACTGAAGCTTTCTTT
TRBV9	TRBJ1-1	few	NA	CASSVNRNTEAFF	TGTGCCAGCAGCGTAAACAGGAACACTGAAGCTTTCTTT
TRBV7-9	TRBJ2-7	NA	NA	CASSMDSSYEQYF	TGTGCCAGCAGCATGGACAGTTCCTACGAGCAGTACTTC
TRBV6-2/TRBV6-3	TRBJ2-3	NA	NA	CASSYKATDTQYF	TGTGCCAGCAGTTACAAAGCCACAGATACGCAGTATTTT
TRBV21-1	TRBJ2-7	NA	NA	CASSKAPGQGADEQYF	TGTGCCAGCAGCAAAGCGCCGGGACAGGGGGCAGACGAGCAGTACTTC
TRBV10-3	TRBJ1-3	NA	NA	CAISPGVRNTIYF	TGTGCCATCAGTCCGGGAGTGAGAAACACCATATATTTT
TRBV29-1	TRBJ2-2	few	NA	CSVGLAANTGELFF	TGCAGCGTTGGTCTAGCCGCAAACACCGGGGAGCTGTTTTTT
TRBV10-3	TRBJ2-5	NA	TRBD1	CATALDRAQETQYF	TGTGCCACCGCCTTGGACAGGGCGCAAGAGACCCAGTACTTC
TRBV7-9	TRBJ2-7	NA	TRBD1	CASSLAGTGYEQYF	TGTGCCAGCAGCTTAGCTGGGACAGGGTACGAGCAGTACTTC
TRBV29-1	TRBJ2-7	once	NA	CSVELQGQPYEQYF	TGCAGCGTTGAACTCCAGGGTCAGCCGTACGAGCAGTACTTC
TRBV7-6	TRBJ2-1	few	TRBD2	CASSRETSGSYNEQFF	TGTGCCAGCAGCCGAGAGACTAGCGGTTCCTACAATGAGCAGTTCTTC
TRBV3-1/TRBV3-2	TRBJ2-7	NA	NA	CASSQTGLEQYF	TGTGCCAGCAGCCAAACAGGGTTAGAGCAGTACTTC
TRBV28	TRBJ1-2	NA	TRBD1	CASSSYLPQGGNYGYTF	TGTGCCAGCAGTTCTTACCTTCCACAGGGGGGTAACTATGGCTACACCTTC
TRBV24-1	TRBJ2-2	NA	NA	CATSDPGDGVTGELFF	TGTGCCACCAGTGATCCAGGGGACGGGGTCACCGGGGAGCTGTTTTTT
TRBV24-1	TRBJ2-7	NA	TRBD1	CATSDSRDRGDEQYF	TGTGCCACCAGTGATTCAAGGGACAGGGGGGACGAGCAGTACTTC
TRBV4-2	TRBJ2-1	NA	TRBD2	CASSLGLAGRYNEQFF	TGTGCCAGCAGTCTCGGACTAGCGGGGAGATACAATGAGCAGTTCTTC
TRBV19	TRBJ1-1	NA	NA	CASSVSKRQNPNTEAFF	TGTGCCAGTAGTGTCTCCAAGAGACAGAATCCAAACACTGAAGCTTTCTTT
TRBV27	TRBJ2-5	once	NA	CASSLSGAETQYF	TGTGCCAGCAGTTTATCCGGTGCTGAGACCCAGTACTTC
TRBV7-8	TRBJ2-1	NA	TRBD2	CASSPQTSGSDEQFF	TGTGCCAGCAGCCCCCAGACTAGCGGGAGCGATGAGCAGTTCTTC
TRBV6-5	TRBJ2-7	NA	TRBD2	CASRTPGGYEQYF	TGTGCCAGCAGGACTCCGGGGGGATACGAGCAGTACTTC
TRBV30	TRBJ1-4	NA	NA	CAWAAGTGGEKLFF	TGTGCCTGGGCCGCCGGGACTGGCGGGGAAAAACTGTTTTTT
TRBV5-1	TRBJ2-5	NA	NA	CASSTPGQVRETQYF	TGCGCCAGCAGCACCCCGGGACAAGTTAGGGAGACCCAGTACTTC
TRBV7-9	TRBJ2-2	NA	TRBD2	CASSLPTSGATGVTGELFF	TGTGCCAGCAGCTTACCGACTAGCGGGGCCACCGGGGTCACCGGGGAGCTGTTTTTT
TRBV11-2	TRBJ1-6	NA	NA	CASSLDSGQNNSPLHF	TGTGCCAGCAGCTTAGATTCAGGACAGAATAATTCACCCCTCCACTTT
TRBV4-3	TRBJ2-3	NA	TRBD1	CASSQGVGTGADTQYF	TGCGCCAGCAGCCAAGGGGTCGGGACAGGGGCAGATACGCAGTATTTT
TRBV27	TRBJ1-5	few	NA	CASSSGGRQPQHF	TGTGCCAGCAGTTCGGGGGGGCGGCAGCCCCAGCATTTT
TRBV3-1/TRBV3-2	TRBJ2-3	NA	NA	CASSRLPSTDTQYF	TGTGCCAGCAGCCGACTACCTAGCACAGATACGCAGTATTTT
TRBV5-1	TRBJ2-5	NA	TRBD1	CASSRDSQETQYF	TGCGCCAGCAGCCGGGACAGCCAAGAGACCCAGTACTTC
TRBV11-1	TRBJ2-1	NA	TRBD2	CASSLELAGDYNEQFF	TGTGCCAGCAGCTTAGAGCTAGCGGGAGACTACAATGAGCAGTTCTTC
TRBV30	TRBJ1-1	NA	NA	CAWGRGTEAFF	TGTGCCTGGGGCAGGGGAACTGAAGCTTTCTTT
TRBV18	TRBJ2-1	NA	NA	CASSPTGGAYNEQFF	TGTGCCAGCTCACCTACAGGGGGGGCCTACAATGAGCAGTTCTTC
TRBV18	TRBJ1-3	NA	TRBD1	CASSPQGAGGNTIYF	TGTGCCAGCTCACCCCAGGGGGCCGGTGGAAACACCATATATTTT
TRBV5-1	TRBJ2-1	NA	TRBD2	CASSKVGLADYNEQFF	TGCGCCAGCAGCAAGGTAGGACTAGCGGACTACAATGAGCAGTTCTTC
TRBV6-2/TRBV6-3	TRBJ2-5	NA	TRBD2	CASSYQGLAGQETQYF	TGTGCCAGCAGTTACCAGGGACTAGCGGGGCAAGAGACCCAGTACTTC
TRBV7-8	TRBJ2-2	NA	NA	CASTLGRGKAGELFF	TGTGCCAGCACACTAGGGAGGGGGAAGGCCGGGGAGCTGTTTTTT
TRBV5-6	TRBJ1-2	NA	NA	CASSFFLRENYGYTF	TGTGCCAGCAGCTTTTTCCTGAGGGAAAACTATGGCTACACCTTC
TRBV2	TRBJ1-2	NA	TRBD1	CASKGTDYGYTF	TGTGCCAGCAAGGGGACAGATTATGGCTACACCTTC
TRBV5-1	TRBJ1-5	once	NA	CATRRDLNQPQHF	TGCGCCACCCGGAGGGACCTCAATCAGCCCCAGCATTTT
TRBV30	TRBJ2-2	NA	TRBD1	CAWRTGTGGTGELFF	TGTGCCTGGAGGACCGGGACAGGGGGTACCGGGGAGCTGTTTTTT
TRBV19	TRBJ1-2	NA	TRBD1	CASSTPGQRGLLKTGVYGYTF	TGTGCCAGTAGTACTCCCGGGCAGAGGGGGCTACTAAAGACCGGGGTCTATGGCTACACCTTC